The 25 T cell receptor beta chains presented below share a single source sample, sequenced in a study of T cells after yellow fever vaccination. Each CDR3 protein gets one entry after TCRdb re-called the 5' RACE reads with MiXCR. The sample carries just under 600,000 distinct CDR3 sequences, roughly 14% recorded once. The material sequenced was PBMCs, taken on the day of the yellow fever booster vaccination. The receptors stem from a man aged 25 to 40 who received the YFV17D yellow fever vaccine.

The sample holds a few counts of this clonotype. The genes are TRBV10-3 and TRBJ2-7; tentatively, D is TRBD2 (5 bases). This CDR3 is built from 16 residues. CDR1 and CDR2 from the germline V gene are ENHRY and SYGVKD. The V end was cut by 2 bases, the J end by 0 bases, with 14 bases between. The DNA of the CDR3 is TGTGCCATCAGTGAGCCTGGTTCGGGGAGCTCCTACGAGCAGTACTTC. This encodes CAISEPGSGSSYEQYF.

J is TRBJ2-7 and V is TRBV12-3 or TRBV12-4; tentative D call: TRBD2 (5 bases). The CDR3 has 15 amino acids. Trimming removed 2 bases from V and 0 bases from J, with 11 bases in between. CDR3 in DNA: TGTGCCAGCAGTTTAATAGGGCTAGCCTCCTACGAGCAGTACTTC. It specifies CASSLIGLASYEQYF.

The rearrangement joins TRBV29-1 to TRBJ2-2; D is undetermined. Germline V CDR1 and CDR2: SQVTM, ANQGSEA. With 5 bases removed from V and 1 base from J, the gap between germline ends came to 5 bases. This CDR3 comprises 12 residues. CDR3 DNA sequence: TGCAGCGTTTACCGGAACACCGGGGAGCTGTTTTTT. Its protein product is CSVYRNTGELFF.

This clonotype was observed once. CDR3: CASSIGNVGETQYF. CDR3 coding DNA: TGTGCCAGCAGCATCGGAAACGTCGGGGAGACCCAGTACTTC. The chain is built from TRBV7-2 and TRBJ2-5, with D hard to call. Germline CDR1 SGHTA, CDR2 FQGNSA. The V end was cut by 5 bases, the J end by 5 bases, with 15 bases between. The CDR3 has 14 residues.

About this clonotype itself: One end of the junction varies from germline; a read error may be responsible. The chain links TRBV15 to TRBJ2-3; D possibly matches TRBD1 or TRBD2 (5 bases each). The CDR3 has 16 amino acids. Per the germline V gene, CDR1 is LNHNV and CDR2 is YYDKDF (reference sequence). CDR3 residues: CATRREWDQLTDTQYF. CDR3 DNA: TGTGCCACCAGAAGAGAATGGGACCAGCTCACAGATACGCAGTATTTT.

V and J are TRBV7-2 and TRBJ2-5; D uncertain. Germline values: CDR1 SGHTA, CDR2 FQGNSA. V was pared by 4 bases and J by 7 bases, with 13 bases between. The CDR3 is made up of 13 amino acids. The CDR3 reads CASSYPPAWTQYF. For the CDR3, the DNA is TGTGCCAGCAGCTACCCCCCCGCTTGGACCCAGTACTTC.

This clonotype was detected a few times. The CDR3 protein is CASSNRANTGELFF. As DNA, the CDR3 is TGTGCCAGCAGCAACAGGGCGAACACCGGGGAGCTGTTTTTT. The chain recombines TRBV7-2 with TRBJ2-2; maybe TRBD1 (6 bases). In germline, CDR1 is SGHTA, CDR2 FQGNSA. This CDR3 has 14 residues. Trimming left V 5 bases short and J 0 bases short, with 7 bases between. Based on the CDR3 plus reference TRBV7-2 and TRBJ2-2, the full variable domain is GAGVSQSPSNKVTEKGKDVELRCDPISGHTALYWYRQSLGQGLEFLIYFQGNSAPDKSGLPSDRFSAERTGGSVSTLTIQRTQQEDSAVYLCASSNRANTGELFFGEGSRLTVL.

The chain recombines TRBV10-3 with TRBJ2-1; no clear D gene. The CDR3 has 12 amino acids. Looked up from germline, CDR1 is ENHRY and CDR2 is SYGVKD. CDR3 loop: CALRTPADEQFF. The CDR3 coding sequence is TGTGCGTTGAGGACCCCCGCGGATGAGCAGTTCTTC.

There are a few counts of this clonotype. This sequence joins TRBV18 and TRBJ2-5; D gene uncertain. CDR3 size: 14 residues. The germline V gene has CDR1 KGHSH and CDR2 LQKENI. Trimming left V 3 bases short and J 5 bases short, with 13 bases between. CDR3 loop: CASSPTYTGETQYF. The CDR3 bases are TGTGCCAGCTCACCGACGTATACGGGCGAGACCCAGTACTTC.

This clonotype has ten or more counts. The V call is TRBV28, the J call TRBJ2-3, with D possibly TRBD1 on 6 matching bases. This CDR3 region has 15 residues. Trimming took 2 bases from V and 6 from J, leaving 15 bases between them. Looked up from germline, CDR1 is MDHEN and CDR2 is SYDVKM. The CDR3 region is CASSLRGRGADTQYF. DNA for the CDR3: TGTGCCAGCAGTTTAAGGGGCAGGGGAGCTGATACGCAGTATTTT.

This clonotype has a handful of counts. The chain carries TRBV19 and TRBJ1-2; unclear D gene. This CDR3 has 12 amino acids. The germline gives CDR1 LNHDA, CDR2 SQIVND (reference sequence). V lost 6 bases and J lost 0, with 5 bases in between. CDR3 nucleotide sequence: TGTGCCAGTAGAGAGACTAACTATGGCTACACCTTC. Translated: CASRETNYGYTF. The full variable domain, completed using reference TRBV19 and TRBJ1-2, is DGGITQSPKYLFRKEGQNVTLSCEQNLNHDAMYWYRQDPGQGLRLIYYSQIVNDFQKGDIAEGYSVSREKKESFPLTVTSAQKNPTAFYLCASRETNYGYTFGSGTRLTVV.

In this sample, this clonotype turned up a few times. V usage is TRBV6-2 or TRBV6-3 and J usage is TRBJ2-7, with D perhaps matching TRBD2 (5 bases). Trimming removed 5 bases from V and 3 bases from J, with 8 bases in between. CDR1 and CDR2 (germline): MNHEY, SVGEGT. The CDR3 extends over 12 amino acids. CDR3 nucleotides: TGTGCCAGCAGTACGACTAACTACGAGCAGTACTTC. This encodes CASSTTNYEQYF.

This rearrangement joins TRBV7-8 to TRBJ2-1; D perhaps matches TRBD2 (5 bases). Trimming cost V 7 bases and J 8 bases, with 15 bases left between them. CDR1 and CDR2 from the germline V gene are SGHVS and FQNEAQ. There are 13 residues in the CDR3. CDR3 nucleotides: TGTGCCAGCACCGGGTTTGTCGGGGATGAGCAGTTCTTC. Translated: CASTGFVGDEQFF. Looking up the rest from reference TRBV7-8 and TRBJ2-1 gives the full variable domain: GAGVSQSPRYKVAKRGQDVALRCDPISGHVSLFWYQQALGQGPEFLTYFQNEAQLDKSGLPSDRFFAERPEGSVSTLKIQRTQQEDSAVYLCASTGFVGDEQFFGPGTRLTVL.

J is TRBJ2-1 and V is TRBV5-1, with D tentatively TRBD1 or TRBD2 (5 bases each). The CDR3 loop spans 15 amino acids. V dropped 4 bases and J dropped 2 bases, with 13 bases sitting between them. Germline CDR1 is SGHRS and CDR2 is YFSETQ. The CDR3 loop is CASSAGTQTYNEQFF. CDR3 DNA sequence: TGCGCCAGCAGCGCCGGGACGCAAACCTACAATGAGCAGTTCTTC.

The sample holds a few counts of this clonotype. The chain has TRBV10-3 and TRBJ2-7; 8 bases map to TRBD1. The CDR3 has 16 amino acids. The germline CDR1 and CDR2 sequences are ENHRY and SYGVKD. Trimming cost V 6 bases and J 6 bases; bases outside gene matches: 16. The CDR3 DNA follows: TGTGCCATCAGACCCCAGGGGGCTGACGGACGGGGCGAGCAGTACTTC. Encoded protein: CAIRPQGADGRGEQYF.

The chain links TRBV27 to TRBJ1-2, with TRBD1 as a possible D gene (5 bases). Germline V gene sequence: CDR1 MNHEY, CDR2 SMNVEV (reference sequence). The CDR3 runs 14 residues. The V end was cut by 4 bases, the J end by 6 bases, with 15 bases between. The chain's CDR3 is CASSSWGPGDGYTF. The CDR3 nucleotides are TGTGCCAGCAGTTCTTGGGGCCCCGGGGATGGCTACACCTTC.

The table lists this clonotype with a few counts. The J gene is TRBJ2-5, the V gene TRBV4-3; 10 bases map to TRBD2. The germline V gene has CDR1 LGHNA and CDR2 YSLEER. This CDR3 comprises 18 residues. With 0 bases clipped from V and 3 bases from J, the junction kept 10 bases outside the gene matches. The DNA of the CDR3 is TGCGCCAGCAGCCAAGATTTAAAAGGGCTAGCGGGGGAAGAGACCCAGTACTTC. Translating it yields CASSQDLKGLAGEETQYF.

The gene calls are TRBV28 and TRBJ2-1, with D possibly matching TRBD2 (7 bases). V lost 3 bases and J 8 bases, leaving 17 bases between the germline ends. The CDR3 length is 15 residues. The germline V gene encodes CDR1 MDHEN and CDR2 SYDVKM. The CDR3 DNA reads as TGTGCCAGCAGTTTCTTTGCGGGGGCCTCGTATGAGCAGTTCTTC. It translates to CASSFFAGASYEQFF.

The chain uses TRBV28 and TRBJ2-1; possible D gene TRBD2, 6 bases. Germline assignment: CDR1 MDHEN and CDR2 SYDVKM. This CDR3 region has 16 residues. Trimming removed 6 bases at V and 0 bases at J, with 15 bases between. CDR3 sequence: CASSHMAGLSYNEQFF. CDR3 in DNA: TGTGCCAGCAGCCACATGGCGGGACTCTCCTACAATGAGCAGTTCTTC. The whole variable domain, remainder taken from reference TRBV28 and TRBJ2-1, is DVKVTQSSRYLVKRTGEKVFLECVQDMDHENMFWYRQDPGLGLRLIYFSYDVKMKEKGDIPEGYSVSREKKERFSLILESASTNQTSMYLCASSHMAGLSYNEQFFGPGTRLTVL.

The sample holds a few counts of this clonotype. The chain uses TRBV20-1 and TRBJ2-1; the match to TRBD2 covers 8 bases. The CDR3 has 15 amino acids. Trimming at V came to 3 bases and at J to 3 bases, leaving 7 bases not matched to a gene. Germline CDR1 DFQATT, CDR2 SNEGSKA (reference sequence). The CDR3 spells CSARLAGTDYNEQFF. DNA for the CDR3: TGCAGTGCTAGGTTAGCGGGAACAGACTACAATGAGCAGTTCTTC.

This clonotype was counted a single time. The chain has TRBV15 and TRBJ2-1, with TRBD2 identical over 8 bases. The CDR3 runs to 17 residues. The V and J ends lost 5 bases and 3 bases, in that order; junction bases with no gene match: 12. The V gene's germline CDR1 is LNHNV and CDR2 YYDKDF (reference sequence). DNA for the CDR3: TGTGCCACCAGCCGTTCTATTTTAGCGGGAATCTACAATGAGCAGTTCTTC. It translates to CATSRSILAGIYNEQFF.

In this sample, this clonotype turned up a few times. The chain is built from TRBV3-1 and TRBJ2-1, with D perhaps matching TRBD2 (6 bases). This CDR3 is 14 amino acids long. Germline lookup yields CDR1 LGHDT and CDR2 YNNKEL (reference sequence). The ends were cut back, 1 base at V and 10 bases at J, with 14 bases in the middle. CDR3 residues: CASSQATGVWEQFF. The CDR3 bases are TGTGCCAGCAGCCAAGCGACGGGGGTGTGGGAGCAGTTCTTC.

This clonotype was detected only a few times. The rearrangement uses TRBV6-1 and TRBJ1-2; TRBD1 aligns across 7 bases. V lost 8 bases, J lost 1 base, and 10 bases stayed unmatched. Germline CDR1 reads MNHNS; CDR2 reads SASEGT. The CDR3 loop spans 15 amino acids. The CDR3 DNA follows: TGTGCCAGCTACTCTACAGGGGAAGTTAACTATGGCTACACCTTC. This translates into CASYSTGEVNYGYTF.

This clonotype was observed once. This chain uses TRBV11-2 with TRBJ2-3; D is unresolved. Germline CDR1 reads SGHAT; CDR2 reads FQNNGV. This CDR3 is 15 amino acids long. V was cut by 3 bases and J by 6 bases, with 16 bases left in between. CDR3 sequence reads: CASSLIRKAPDTQYF. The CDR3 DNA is TGTGCCAGCAGCTTGATCCGAAAAGCCCCGGATACGCAGTATTTT. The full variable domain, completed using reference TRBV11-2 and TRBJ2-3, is EAGVAQSPRYKIIEKRQSVAFWCNPISGHATLYWYQQILGQGPKLLIQFQNNGVVDDSQLPKDRFSAERLKGVDSTLKIQPAKLEDSAVYLCASSLIRKAPDTQYFGPGTRLTVL.

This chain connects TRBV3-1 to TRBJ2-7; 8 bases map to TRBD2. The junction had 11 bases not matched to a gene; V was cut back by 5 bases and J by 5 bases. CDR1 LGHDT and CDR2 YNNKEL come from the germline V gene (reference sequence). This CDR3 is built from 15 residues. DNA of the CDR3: TGTGCCAGCAGCACGGGGGGGCTATGGGAGGACGAGCAGTACTTC. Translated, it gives CASSTGGLWEDEQYF.